The 21 T cell receptor beta chains below come from one sample, sequenced in a study of blood T cell repertoires in COVID-19. Libraries were prepared by immunoSEQ multiplex PCR; TCRdb keeps only in-frame clonotypes and omits some of them. The sample lists 150,000 to 200,000 clones, under 85% seen once, with 6.5% to 7.5% in the top ten. Sequenced material: peripheral blood. The receptor set was obtained from a man aged 80 or over with COVID-19, enrolled during active disease.

The CDR3 region has the DNA TGTGCCACCAGCAGAGATGGAGGGGACGGCTACACCTTC. This translates into CATSRDGGDGYTF. This sequence joins TRBV15 and TRBJ1-2; possible D gene TRBD1, 5 bases. CDR3 size: 13 residues. Germline CDR1 and CDR2: LNHNV and YYDKDF (reference sequence). V gave up 0 bases and J gave up 8 bases, with 10 bases separating them.

This clone was observed once. This chain uses TRBV19 with TRBJ1-1, with D hard to call. V was cut by 6 bases and J by 4 bases, with 15 bases left in between. This CDR3 has 14 residues. The germline gives CDR1 LNHDA, CDR2 SQIVND (reference sequence). The CDR3 sequence is CASSPGTVGTEAFF. The CDR3 region has the DNA TGTGCCAGTAGCCCGGGTACCGTTGGCACTGAAGCTTTCTTT.

The J gene is TRBJ1-2, the V gene TRBV19, with D maybe TRBD1 (6 bases). CDR1 and CDR2 (germline): LNHDA, SQIVND (reference sequence). The V end lost 1 base, the J end lost 4 bases, and 13 bases lay between the germline ends. CDR3 size: 15 residues. The CDR3 loop reads CASSIAAQGVYGYTF. The CDR3, as DNA: TGTGCCAGTAGTATAGCCGCACAGGGAGTCTATGGCTACACCTTC.

The CDR3 here is CASSRDYGYTF. In DNA form, the CDR3 reads TGTGCCAGCAGTCGGGACTATGGCTACACCTTC. V gene TRBV6-2 or TRBV6-3 combines with J gene TRBJ1-2; D gene unclear. Germline V gives CDR1 MNHEY, CDR2 SVGEGT. V lost 5 bases, J lost 3 bases, and 4 bases lay in between. The CDR3 totals 11 residues.

The V call is TRBV6-2 or TRBV6-3, the J call TRBJ2-7, with 10 positions matching TRBD1. Germline CDR1 reads MNHEY; CDR2 reads SVGEGT. V gave up 6 bases and J gave up 2 bases; unmatched junction bases: 7. There are 15 residues in the CDR3. CDR3 bases: TGTGCCAGCAGCCGACCGGGACAGGGGACCTACGAGCAGTACTTC. Translating it yields CASSRPGQGTYEQYF.

The rearrangement links TRBV5-4 to TRBJ1-4, with TRBD1 as a possible D gene (6 bases). V was cut by 0 bases and J by 7 bases, with 13 bases left in between. The germline CDR1 and CDR2 sequences are SGHNT and YYREEE (reference sequence). The CDR3 contains 15 residues. This chain's CDR3 is CASSLAGSRGEKLFF. The CDR3 DNA reads TGTGCCAGCAGCTTGGCAGGGAGCAGGGGTGAAAAACTGTTTTTT.

The rearrangement uses TRBV7-2 and TRBJ2-5; 8 bases match TRBD1. The V and J ends lost 2 bases and 10 bases, in that order; junction bases with no gene match: 6. The CDR3 covers 13 residues. From germline, CDR1 is SGHTA and CDR2 FQGNSA. CDR3 coding DNA: TGTGCCAGCAGCTTACAGGGGGCGGACGACCAGTACTTC. This sequence encodes CASSLQGADDQYF.

The CDR3 is CASSPRGAYEQYF. The CDR3 region has the DNA TGTGCCAGCAGCCCGCGGGGGGCCTACGAGCAGTACTTC. V gene TRBV21-1 combines with J gene TRBJ2-7; the table's D call, TRBD2, has no DNA check behind it. TRBV21-1 is reported as a pseudogene. This CDR3 has 13 residues.

The rearrangement uses TRBV7-3 and TRBJ2-1; maybe TRBD1 (6 bases). Germline V gene lookup returns CDR1 SGHTA and CDR2 FQGTGA. The CDR3 is 13 residues long. Trimming took 0 bases from V and 14 from J, leaving 14 bases between them. The CDR3 region has the DNA TGTGCCAGCAGCTTAACAGTACAGGGCAACAAGTTCTTC. It encodes CASSLTVQGNKFF.

As DNA, the CDR3 is TGTGCCAGCAGCTTAGGCCCGACAGGGTTCTACGAGCAGTACTTC. Translated, it gives CASSLGPTGFYEQYF. This rearrangement joins TRBV7-3 to TRBJ2-7; the match to TRBD1 covers 7 bases. The CDR3 has 15 residues. V gave up 2 bases and J gave up 3 bases; unmatched junction bases: 7. CDR1 and CDR2 (germline): SGHTA, FQGTGA.

The V gene is TRBV5-4, the J gene TRBJ2-7; TRBD1 aligns across 7 bases. Germline-derived CDR1 and CDR2 are SGHNT and YYREEE (reference sequence). This CDR3 spans 14 amino acids. The V gene end was trimmed by 0 bases and the J gene end by 7 bases; junction bases not matched to a gene: 7. The CDR3 sequence: CASSLADRVREQYF. The CDR3 DNA follows: TGTGCCAGCAGCTTGGCTGACAGGGTCCGGGAGCAGTACTTC.

V is TRBV2 and J is TRBJ2-7, with TRBD2 matching over 13 bases. Germline V lookup: CDR1 SNHLY, CDR2 FYNNEI. The CDR3 consists of 14 residues. Trimming cost V 11 bases and J 2 bases; bases outside gene matches: 6. The DNA for the CDR3 is TGTGCCGGGCAGGGACTAGCGGGGACCTACGAGCAGTACTTC. This gives the protein CAGQGLAGTYEQYF.

The rearrangement links TRBV7-2 to TRBJ2-7; D not certain. The CDR3 has 16 amino acids. Trimming shortened V by 0 bases and J by 0 bases, and 12 bases separated the two germline ends. Germline values: CDR1 SGHTA, CDR2 FQGNSA. CDR3 sequence (DNA): TGTGCCAGCAGCTTAGCGAGCAGCGCTAGCTCCTACGAGCAGTACTTC. Protein: CASSLASSASSYEQYF.

The rearrangement links TRBV15 to TRBJ1-4; 7 positions match TRBD1. CDR1 is LNHNV, CDR2 YYDKDF, per germline (reference sequence). CDR3 length: 15 residues. The V segment lost 8 bases and the J segment 2 bases; nucleotides outside the gene matches: 8. The CDR3 region has the DNA TGTGCCACCGGTCGGACAGGAGCTACTAATGAAAAACTGTTTTTT. As protein: CATGRTGATNEKLFF.

This clone was seen once. The V call is TRBV6-5, the J call TRBJ1-4, with D perhaps matching TRBD1 (5 bases). Germline CDR1 reads MNHEY; CDR2 reads SVGAGI. This CDR3 is 14 amino acids long. The V end lost 6 bases, the J end lost 8 bases, and 16 bases lay between the germline ends. The CDR3 region has the DNA TGTGCCAGCAGGCGGGGCGGGGCCGAGGAAAAACTGTTTTTT. Translating it yields CASRRGGAEEKLFF.

The chain employs TRBV11-2 and TRBJ2-7, with TRBD1 as a possible D gene (6 bases). CDR1 and CDR2 from the germline V gene are SGHAT and FQNNGV. The V end was cut by 1 base, the J end by 0 bases, with 13 bases between. The CDR3 is 16 amino acids. The CDR3 is CASSLGGQGPSYEQYF. The CDR3 nucleotides read TGTGCCAGCAGCTTAGGGGGGCAGGGGCCCTCCTACGAGCAGTACTTC.

A single count supports this clone. The V and J genes are TRBV19 and TRBJ2-7, with D possibly TRBD2 on 5 matching bases. V was clipped by 4 bases and J by 0 bases, with 19 bases between them. Looked up from germline, CDR1 is LNHDA and CDR2 is SQIVND (reference sequence). The CDR3 contains 17 residues. The CDR3 nucleotides are TGTGCCAGTAGTAATCGGGGTAGGGTCTCTGCCTCCTACGAGCAGTACTTC. Encoded protein: CASSNRGRVSASYEQYF.

The chain employs TRBV6-6 and TRBJ2-7; a possible D gene is TRBD1 (5 bases). Germline loops: CDR1 MNHNY, CDR2 SVGAGI (reference sequence). V was shortened by 2 bases and J by 4 bases, with 15 bases between the two germline ends. The CDR3 is 15 residues long. The CDR3 here is CASSYQGPSRYEQYF. In DNA form, the CDR3 reads TGTGCCAGCAGTTACCAGGGTCCCTCTCGATACGAGCAGTACTTC.

The V call is TRBV5-4, the J call TRBJ2-3; 11 nucleotides line up with TRBD2. Germline loops: CDR1 SGHNT, CDR2 YYREEE (reference sequence). Germline trimming cut 4 bases from V and 2 bases from J; bases unmatched to any gene: 6. The CDR3 spans 16 residues. The CDR3 loop reads CASSPRLAGLTDTQYF. CDR3 nucleotide sequence: TGTGCCAGCAGCCCTCGACTAGCGGGGCTCACAGATACGCAGTATTTT.

The J gene is TRBJ1-2, the V gene TRBV7-9; D is ambiguous. The V gene's germline CDR1 is SEHNR and CDR2 FQNEAQ (reference sequence). The CDR3 is made up of 11 amino acids. V lost 4 bases and J 8 bases, leaving 8 bases between the germline ends. The DNA for the CDR3 is TGTGCCAGCAGCTCTTACTTAGGCTACACCTTC. Protein product: CASSSYLGYTF.

The chain joins TRBV18 to TRBJ1-4; TRBD1 might be the D (5 bases). The germline V and J ends were trimmed by 3 bases and 8 bases, with 13 bases remaining between them. The CDR3 has 14 amino acids. Germline V gene sequence: CDR1 KGHSH, CDR2 LQKENI. Here the CDR3 DNA reads TGTGCCAGCTCACCTCGTCAGGGTGAAGAAAAACTGTTTTTT. Translated, it gives CASSPRQGEEKLFF.